The 27 T cell receptor beta chains in this list originate from one sample, sequenced in a study of T cell changes during pregnancy in multiple sclerosis. The repertoire was sequenced with immunoSEQ multiplex PCR; TCRdb's copy has only in-frame clones and lacks some. Of about 89,000 clones detected, 85% to 95% appear once; the ten largest clones hold under 0.85%. The starting material was peripheral blood, obtained in the third trimester of pregnancy. The receptors shown here come from a female donor with multiple sclerosis, enrolled in a pregnancy study.

The chain carries TRBV6-5 and TRBJ2-6; D ambiguous. CDR1 is MNHEY, CDR2 SVGAGI, per germline. Trimming shortened V by 4 bases and J by 4 bases, and 14 bases separated the two germline ends. The CDR3 is 16 residues long. CDR3 nucleotides: TGTGCCAGCAGTTCAGGCCCTCCATCCGGGGCCAACGTCCTGACTTTC. Amino acid sequence: CASSSGPPSGANVLTF.

The CDR3 nucleotides are TGTGCCAGCTCACCACTGGGACCCGGGGGAAGGAACACCATATATTTT. Protein product: CASSPLGPGGRNTIYF. The V and J genes are TRBV18 and TRBJ1-3, with D tentatively TRBD1 (5 bases). Trimming took 1 base from V and 7 from J, leaving 17 bases between them. The CDR3 runs to 16 residues. Germline CDR1 and CDR2: KGHSH and LQKENI.

The chain uses TRBV5-5 and TRBJ2-2, with 9 bases matching TRBD1. The V gene's germline CDR1 is SGHKS and CDR2 YYEKEE (reference sequence). The CDR3 contains 15 residues. Trimming at V came to 2 bases and at J to 7 bases, leaving 6 bases not matched to a gene. This CDR3 reads CASSLGDRVVGELFF. The CDR3, as DNA: TGTGCCAGCAGCTTAGGGGACAGGGTAGTCGGGGAGCTGTTTTTT.

The chain links TRBV23-1 to TRBJ2-7; tentative D call: TRBD1 (6 bases). TRBV23-1 is placed among ORFs of uncertain function. The ends were cut back, 9 bases at V and 3 bases at J, with 30 bases in the middle. The CDR3 is 18 residues long. In nucleotides, the CDR3 is TGCGCCAGTCCCCCTTACGACAGGAAAAAAGGGTGTAGCTACGAGCAGTACTTC. As protein: CASPPYDRKKGCSYEQYF.

The chain couples TRBV27 to TRBJ1-1, with unresolved D. Germline CDR1 and CDR2: MNHEY and SMNVEV (reference sequence). This CDR3 is built from 10 residues. The ends were cut back, 8 bases at V and 7 bases at J, with 8 bases in the middle. In DNA, the CDR3 is TGTGCCAGCGGGAGTCTTGAAGCTTTCTTT. This translates into CASGSLEAFF.

This chain uses TRBV23-1 with TRBJ2-3, with TRBD2 as a possible D gene (6 bases). TRBV23-1 is an open reading frame whose function is uncertain. Trimming shortened V by 0 bases and J by 3 bases, and 13 bases separated the two germline ends. This CDR3 spans 16 amino acids. The CDR3 DNA reads as TGCGCCAGCAGTCAATCGTCGGGGGTTCCGACAGATACGCAGTATTTT. This gives the protein CASSQSSGVPTDTQYF.

This rearrangement joins TRBV6-5 to TRBJ2-2; TRBD2 matches at 9 bases. Unmatched junction bases numbered 4, after V lost 2 bases and J lost 3 bases. Germline values: CDR1 MNHEY, CDR2 SVGAGI. This CDR3 contains 16 residues. The CDR3 here is CASSYGLAGYTGELFF. DNA of the CDR3: TGTGCCAGCAGTTACGGGCTAGCGGGATACACCGGGGAGCTGTTTTTT.

V usage is TRBV5-1 and J usage is TRBJ2-1; maybe TRBD1 (6 bases). This CDR3 has 16 amino acids. The V and J ends lost 3 bases and 2 bases respectively, with 15 bases between them. CDR1 SGHRS and CDR2 YFSETQ come from the germline V gene. CDR3 DNA sequence: TGCGCCAGCAGCTGGTTGGACAGCGGCGCCTACAATGAGCAGTTCTTC. This sequence encodes CASSWLDSGAYNEQFF.

The chain carries TRBV2 and TRBJ2-1; TRBD1 agrees at 10 bases. The V segment lost 8 bases and the J segment 6 bases; nucleotides outside the gene matches: 4. Germline CDR1 and CDR2: SNHLY and FYNNEI. CDR3 length: 13 residues. The CDR3 here is CASRDRGGNEQFF. The CDR3 coding sequence is TGTGCCAGCCGGGACAGGGGCGGCAATGAGCAGTTCTTC.

This clone has only a few counts. The V gene is TRBV7-9, the J gene TRBJ2-7, with TRBD1 identical over 10 bases. The CDR3 is 16 residues long. Germline V CDR1 and CDR2: SEHNR, FQNEAQ (reference sequence). V shed 5 bases, J shed 3 bases, and the junction held 10 bases outside the gene matches. CDR3 sequence reads: CASSPSDRGWVYEQYF. In DNA form, the CDR3 reads TGTGCCAGCAGCCCATCGGACAGGGGGTGGGTCTACGAGCAGTACTTC. Filled out from reference TRBV7-9 and TRBJ2-7, the complete variable domain reads DTGVSQNPRHKITKRGQNVTFRCDPISEHNRLYWYRQTLGQGPEFLTYFQNEAQLEKSRLLSDRFSAERPKGSFSTLEIQRTEQGDSAMYLCASSPSDRGWVYEQYFGPGTRLTVT.

The chain recombines TRBV6-1 with TRBJ2-7; 11 bases agree with TRBD1. V lost 8 bases and J lost 3; bases outside the gene matches: 6. The CDR3 is 14 residues long. Germline loops: CDR1 MNHNS, CDR2 SASEGT. In DNA, the CDR3 is TGTGCCAGCCGGGACAGGGGGTACCTCTACGAGCAGTACTTC. This sequence encodes CASRDRGYLYEQYF.

The chain carries TRBV5-1 and TRBJ1-2; the D gene is possibly TRBD1 (5 bases). In germline, CDR1 is SGHRS, CDR2 YFSETQ. V was shortened by 1 base and J by 4 bases, with 11 bases between the two germline ends. The CDR3 totals 14 residues. CDR3: CASSLTTTAYGYTF. CDR3 coding DNA: TGCGCCAGCAGCTTGACTACGACAGCCTATGGCTACACCTTC.

The rearrangement links TRBV12-2 to TRBJ2-1; the DNA was not used to check the table's D call, TRBD2. TRBV12-2 corresponds to a pseudogene. The CDR3 sequence is 14 residues long. The CDR3 DNA is TGTGCAAGTCGCTTAGGACTTTACTACAATGAGCAGTTCTTC. Its protein product is CASRLGLYYNEQFF.

This chain links TRBV7-9 with TRBJ2-1; TRBD1 is a possible D gene (5 bases). In germline, CDR1 is SEHNR, CDR2 FQNEAQ (reference sequence). This CDR3 is 16 amino acids long. Trimming stripped 1 base from V and 3 bases from J, with 13 bases between. The CDR3, as DNA: TGTGCCAGCAGCTTAGAGGGGCACGTGGGCTACAATGAGCAGTTCTTC. Translation: CASSLEGHVGYNEQFF.

The chain is built from TRBV9 and TRBJ2-6, with D possibly TRBD2 on 5 matching bases. This CDR3 has 17 amino acids. V shed 0 bases and J shed 1 base, with 11 bases lying between them. The V gene's germline CDR1 is SGDLS and CDR2 YYNGEE. The DNA of the CDR3 is TGTGCCAGCAGCGTAGCTCTGAGAGGGTCTGGGGCCAACGTCCTGACTTTC. Translation gives CASSVALRGSGANVLTF.

The chain recombines TRBV5-4 with TRBJ2-3, with TRBD2 matching 10 bases. The germline V gene encodes CDR1 SGHNT and CDR2 YYREEE (reference sequence). The CDR3 is 16 amino acids. With V trimmed by 4 bases and J by 1 base, 6 bases remained unmatched. DNA for the CDR3: TGTGCCAGCAGCCTCAGACTAGCGGGTCGCACAGATACGCAGTATTTT. This gives the protein CASSLRLAGRTDTQYF. Together with reference TRBV5-4 and TRBJ2-3, the CDR3 gives the full variable domain: ETGVTQSPTHLIKTRGQQVTLRCSSQSGHNTVSWYQQALGQGPQFIFQYYREEENGRGNFPPRFSGLQFPNYSSELNVNALELDDSALYLCASSLRLAGRTDTQYFGPGTRLTVL.

This sequence joins TRBV7-3 and TRBJ2-1; 12 bases match TRBD2. Looked up from germline, CDR1 is SGHTA and CDR2 is FQGTGA. This CDR3 has 15 residues. V shed 5 bases, J shed 7 bases, and the junction held 6 bases outside the gene matches. The CDR3 sequence: CASSLSGTSGNEQFF. CDR3 sequence (DNA): TGTGCCAGCAGCCTCTCCGGGACTAGCGGGAATGAGCAGTTCTTC. Supplemented by reference TRBV7-3 and TRBJ2-1, the full variable domain reads GAGVSQTPSNKVTEKGKYVELRCDPISGHTALYWYRQSLGQGPEFLIYFQGTGAADDSGLPNDRFFAVRPEGSVSTLKIQRTERGDSAVYLCASSLSGTSGNEQFFGPGTRLTVL.

This chain links TRBV5-1 with TRBJ1-2, with TRBD1 matching over 9 bases. Germline assignment: CDR1 SGHRS and CDR2 YFSETQ. Trimming removed 4 bases from V and 5 bases from J; junction bases left unmatched: 6. The CDR3 is 14 residues long. CDR3 residues: CASSRDRAGYGYTF. CDR3 nucleotide sequence: TGCGCCAGCAGCAGGGACAGGGCAGGATATGGCTACACCTTC.

This sequence joins TRBV27 and TRBJ2-7; no clear D gene. Trimming stripped 3 bases from V and 2 bases from J, with 14 bases between. The CDR3 sequence is 15 residues long. The germline gives CDR1 MNHEY, CDR2 SMNVEV (reference sequence). CDR3 coding DNA: TGTGCCAGCAGTTTTGGGCAGGCCCGGACCTACGAGCAGTACTTC. It codes for CASSFGQARTYEQYF.

The chain uses TRBV19 and TRBJ1-1; no definite D call. Trimming removed 7 bases at V and 5 bases at J, with 11 bases between. Germline CDR1 reads LNHDA; CDR2 reads SQIVND (reference sequence). CDR3 length equals 12 residues. CDR3 DNA: TGTGCCAGTACACTGGCGGGGACTGAAGCTTTCTTT. Translated, it gives CASTLAGTEAFF.

The V gene is TRBV10-1, the J gene TRBJ1-1; unclear D gene. The CDR3 covers 14 residues. Germline V CDR1 and CDR2: WNHNN, SYGVQD (reference sequence). V lost 0 bases and J lost 5, with 10 bases in between. CDR3 residues: CASSESPPVTEAFF. The CDR3 DNA is TGCGCCAGCAGTGAGTCGCCGCCGGTGACTGAAGCTTTCTTT.

The genes are TRBV27 and TRBJ2-3; 8 bases map to TRBD2. Germline CDR1 and CDR2: MNHEY and SMNVEV (reference sequence). V shed 2 bases and J 3 bases; nucleotides not matched to a gene: 1. The CDR3 has 14 amino acids. CDR3 sequence: CASSLGGRTDTQYF. In DNA, the CDR3 is TGTGCCAGCAGTTTAGGCGGGAGGACAGATACGCAGTATTTT.

The rearrangement links TRBV28 to TRBJ2-5; possible D gene TRBD2, 7 bases. Trimming took off 2 bases at V and 4 bases at J, with 14 bases between the two ends. The CDR3 sequence is 15 residues long. From germline, CDR1 is MDHEN and CDR2 SYDVKM. DNA for the CDR3: TGTGCCAGCAGTTTAACCAGGGGAGGGCGAGAGACCCAGTACTTC. As protein: CASSLTRGGRETQYF.

This chain uses TRBV7-6 with TRBJ2-2, with D hard to call. Per germline, CDR1 SGHVS and CDR2 FNYEAQ. The V gene lost 3 bases and the J gene lost 0 bases, with 5 bases spanning the gap. This CDR3 comprises 14 residues. The CDR3 spells CASSFRANTGELFF. DNA of the CDR3: TGTGCCAGCAGCTTTAGAGCGAACACCGGGGAGCTGTTTTTT.

This chain joins TRBV18 and TRBJ2-1, with a weak D call TRBD1 (6 bases). This CDR3 region has 17 residues. With 3 bases removed from V and 0 bases from J, the gap between germline ends came to 15 bases. CDR1 and CDR2 from the germline V gene are KGHSH and LQKENI. The CDR3 here is CASSPGETGSSYNEQFF. DNA of the CDR3: TGTGCCAGCTCACCGGGGGAAACAGGGAGCTCCTACAATGAGCAGTTCTTC.

The chain employs TRBV30 and TRBJ2-2; D possibly corresponds to TRBD1 (6 bases). The V gene lost 7 bases and the J gene lost 6 bases, with 18 bases spanning the gap. Germline assignment: CDR1 GTSNPN and CDR2 SVGIG (reference sequence). The CDR3 totals 14 residues. The CDR3 reads CAFVTGSGAGELFF. As DNA, the CDR3 is TGTGCCTTCGTTACAGGGTCCGGGGCCGGGGAGCTGTTTTTT.

The J gene is TRBJ2-7, the V gene TRBV13; 7 positions agree with TRBD1. The V gene's germline CDR1 is PRHDT and CDR2 FYEKMQ (reference sequence). V was pared by 8 bases and J by 2 bases, with 3 bases of the junction left unmatched. The CDR3 is 12 amino acids. In nucleotides, the CDR3 is TGTGCCAGCGGGGGACAGACCTACGAGCAGTACTTC. The encoded protein is CASGGQTYEQYF.